Listed below are T cell receptor beta chains from one sample, sequenced in a study of cytomegalovirus exposure and HLA in healthy donors. Sequenced by immunoSEQ multiplex PCR; TCRdb stores in-frame clones only, minus some. Its clone listing holds roughly 80,000 clones. Sample: PBMCs. The receptors here all came from a young woman in good health and CMV-seronegative. Both conserved end residues are part of each CDR3. A D gene is named only where the DNA matches it firmly.

j_call v_call d_call cdr3_nt cdr3_aa
TRBJ1-1 TRBV5-4 TRBD1 TGTGCCAGCAGCGCCGCCGGGACAGCGAACACTGAAGCTTTCTTT CASSAAGTANTEAFF
TRBJ2-6 TRBV7-2 TRBD1 TGTGCCAGCAGCTCGAGGGACAGGGATATGATCTCTGGGGCCAACGTCCTGACTTTC CASSSRDRDMISGANVLTF
TRBJ2-5 TRBV6-1 - TGTGCCAGCAGTGAGGGCCGCCCAGAGGGGACCCAGTACTTC CASSEGRPEGTQYF
TRBJ1-2 TRBV7-8 - TGTGCCAGCAGCCCTACCCTGGGACAAGACTATGGCTACACCTTC CASSPTLGQDYGYTF
TRBJ1-2 TRBV2 - TGTGCCAGCAGTGCATCCGGGTATGGCTACACCTTC CASSASGYGYTF
TRBJ2-7 TRBV30 TRBD2 TGTGCCTGGAGTGGGACTAGCGGATACTACGAGCAGTACTTC CAWSGTSGYYEQYF
TRBJ2-7 TRBV7-6 - TGTGCCAGCAGTCCTGGCACAGGATTCATCTACGAGCAGTACTTC CASSPGTGFIYEQYF
TRBJ1-1 TRBV30 - TGTGCCGGGAGTAATGGGGGCGTTGGGAACACTGAAGCTTTCTTT CAGSNGGVGNTEAFF
TRBJ1-2 TRBV29-1 - TGCAGCGTTGAGGAGTACAGGGAGGGATGGGGCTATGGCTACACCTTC CSVEEYREGWGYGYTF
TRBJ2-7 TRBV6-1 TRBD2 TGTGCCAGCAGCCCTAGCGGGAGTGTTTACGAGCAGTACTTC CASSPSGSVYEQYF
TRBJ1-1 TRBV5-1 TRBD1 TGCGCCAGCAGCAGATGGACAGGGGGCGAGGCTGAAGCTTTCTTT CASSRWTGGEAEAFF
TRBJ2-7 TRBV5-1 TRBD2 TGCGCCAGCAGCTTTGCGGGAGGTTACGAGCAGTACTTC CASSFAGGYEQYF
TRBJ2-3 TRBV10-2 - TGCGCCAGCAGGGGGCTACAGTTGGGCACAGATACGCAGTATTTT CASRGLQLGTDTQYF
TRBJ2-6 TRBV15 - TGTGCCACCAGCAGAGATTTGGGGGGTTCTGGGGCCAACGTCCTGACTTTC CATSRDLGGSGANVLTF
TRBJ1-2 TRBV11-2 - TGTGCCAGCAGCACGGGACCGGAGGGCTATGGCTACACCTTC CASSTGPEGYGYTF
TRBJ2-7 TRBV4-1 TRBD2 TGCGCCAGCAGCCCCCGACTAGCGGAGAGATACGAGCAGTACTTC CASSPRLAERYEQYF
TRBJ2-3 TRBV7-9 TRBD2 TGTGCCAGCAGCCCTTTCGGGGGGGTTACGCAGTATTTT CASSPFGGVTQYF
TRBJ2-3 TRBV4-1 - TGCGCCAGCAGCCAGAGGGCAGATACGCAGTATTTT CASSQRADTQYF
TRBJ1-2 TRBV6-5 - TGTGCCAGCAGAGACTCACCGGGAGGGGGACGGGGCTACACCTTC CASRDSPGGGRGYTF
TRBJ2-7 TRBV27 TRBD1 TGTGCCAGCAGTTTAGGGACAGGGGCGGGCGAGCAGTACTTC CASSLGTGAGEQYF
TRBJ1-2 TRBV6-1 - TGTGCCAGCAGTGAACTCCTTGCACTTATCGCCTATGGCTACACCTTC CASSELLALIAYGYTF
TRBJ2-7 TRBV6-1 TRBD1 TGTGCCAGCAGTGAAGACAGGGGGATCGGCGAGCAGTACTTC CASSEDRGIGEQYF
TRBJ1-1 TRBV5-1 - TGCGCCAGCAGCTTAAGGGGCGTGAACACTGAAGCTTTCTTT CASSLRGVNTEAFF
TRBJ1-5 TRBV6-5 TRBD1 TGTGCCAGCAGAGGGACAGGGCTCAATCAGCCCCAGCATTTT CASRGTGLNQPQHF
TRBJ1-2 TRBV29-1 - TGCAGCGTTTTTTCGAGGTCGGGCTATGGCTACACCTTC CSVFSRSGYGYTF
TRBJ2-7 TRBV28 TRBD2 TGTGCCAGCAGTTCCGTCTCCCCCTTAGCGGGAGCTAGGTCCTACGAGCAGTACTTC CASSSVSPLAGARSYEQYF
TRBJ2-1 TRBV6-1 - TGTGCCAGCACCCTGTTCAGGGCGAATGAGCAGTTCTTC CASTLFRANEQFF
TRBJ1-5 TRBV30 - TGTGCCTGGAGCCCCGGGAGTCGTCGTCAGCACCAGCATTTT CAWSPGSRRQHQHF
TRBJ2-2 TRBV13 - TGTGCCAGCAGCTTTCACAGGACCGGGGAGCTGTTTTTT CASSFHRTGELFF